The T cell receptor beta chain described here comes from a study of blood T cell repertoires in COVID-19. TCRdb keeps only in-frame clones here, not all; method: immunoSEQ multiplex PCR. The sample contains roughly 58,000 clones, roughly 70% of which appear only once. Trimming left V 4 bases short and J 6 bases short, with 20 bases between. The CDR3 totals 17 residues. Per the germline V gene, CDR1 is SGHKS and CDR2 is YYEKEE (reference sequence). The source is a woman aged 55-69 years who had been exposed to COVID-19. The chain couples TRBV5-5 to TRBJ1-6; D is possibly TRBD1 (6 bases). Sample: PBMCs or T cells enriched from blood (not recorded which). This CDR3 reads CASSGPGAPGFNSPLHF. The CDR3 DNA sequence: TGTGCCAGCAGCGGCCCAGGGGCCCCCGGCTTTAATTCACCCCTCCACTTT.